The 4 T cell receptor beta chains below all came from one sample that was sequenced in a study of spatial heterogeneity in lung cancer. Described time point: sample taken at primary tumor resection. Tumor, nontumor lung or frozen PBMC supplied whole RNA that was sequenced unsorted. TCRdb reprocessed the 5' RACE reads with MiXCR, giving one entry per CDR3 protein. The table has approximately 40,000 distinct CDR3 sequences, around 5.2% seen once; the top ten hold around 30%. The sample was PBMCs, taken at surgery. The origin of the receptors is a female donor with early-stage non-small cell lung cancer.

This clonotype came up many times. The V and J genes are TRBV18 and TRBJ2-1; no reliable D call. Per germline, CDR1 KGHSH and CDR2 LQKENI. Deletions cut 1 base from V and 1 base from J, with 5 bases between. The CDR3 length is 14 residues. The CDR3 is CASSPQVSYNEQFF. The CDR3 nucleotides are TGTGCCAGCTCACCACAGGTTTCCTACAATGAGCAGTTCTTC.

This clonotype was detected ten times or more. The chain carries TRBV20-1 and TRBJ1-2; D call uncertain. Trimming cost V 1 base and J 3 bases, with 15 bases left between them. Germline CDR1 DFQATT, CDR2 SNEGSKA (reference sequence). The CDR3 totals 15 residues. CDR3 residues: CSARGRPGYDYGYTF. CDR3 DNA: TGCAGTGCTAGAGGCCGCCCCGGATATGACTATGGCTACACCTTC.

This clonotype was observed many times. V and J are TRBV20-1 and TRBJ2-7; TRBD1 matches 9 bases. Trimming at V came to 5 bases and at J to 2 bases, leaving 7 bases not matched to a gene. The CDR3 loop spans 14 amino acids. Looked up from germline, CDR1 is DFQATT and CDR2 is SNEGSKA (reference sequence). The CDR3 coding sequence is TGCAGTGCTCTGTATGGGACAGGGACCTACGAGCAGTACTTC. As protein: CSALYGTGTYEQYF.

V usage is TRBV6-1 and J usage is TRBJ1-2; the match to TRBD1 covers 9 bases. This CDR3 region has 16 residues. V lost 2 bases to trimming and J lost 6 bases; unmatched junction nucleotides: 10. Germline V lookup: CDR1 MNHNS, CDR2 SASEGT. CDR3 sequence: CASSEFRTGVLNGYTF. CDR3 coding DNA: TGTGCCAGCAGTGAATTCAGGACAGGGGTTCTAAATGGCTACACCTTC.